What follows are 20 T cell receptor beta chains derived from one specimen sequenced in a study of T cells in women clearing cervical HPV infection. TCRdb keeps only in-frame clones here, not all; method: immunoSEQ multiplex PCR. Listed are fewer than 20,000 clones; over 13% falls within the top ten. The sequenced sample was blood buffy coat. The receptors here all came from a woman aged 18-70 years with a cervical HPV16 infection that either progressed to CIN3+ or cleared (not recorded which).

As regards this clone: Coverage ceases 3 residues before the CDR3 finishes, and the germline J gene fills in the end. The chain couples TRBV10-3 to TRBJ2-7; 10 nucleotides line up with TRBD1. Germline values: CDR1 ENHRY, CDR2 SYGVKD. After removal of 11 bases from V and 5 bases from J, the junction contained 12 bases not matched to a gene. This CDR3 has 14 residues. The CDR3 is CASETGGARNEQYF. The part of the CDR3 DNA that was read is TGTGCCTCCGAGACAGGGGGCGCGAGAAACGAG.

About this clone: The CDR3 end lies 3 residues beyond the end of the read and is filled in from the germline J gene. The V call is TRBV7-2, the J call TRBJ2-5; 10 bases agree with TRBD2. The germline gives CDR1 SGHTA, CDR2 FQGNSA. The CDR3 runs 15 residues. V shed 9 bases, J shed 5 bases, and the junction held 12 bases outside the gene matches. The sequenced CDR3 bases are TGTGCCAGTACATGGGCTAGCGGGAGTGGGGAGACC. The encoded protein is CASTWASGSGET. The CDR3 in its entirety is CASTWASGSGETQYF.

Comment on this clone: The read finishes 3 residues shy of the CDR3 end, and the germline J gene is used to complete it. V and J are TRBV30 and TRBJ1-2; 7 positions agree with TRBD1. The trim removed 2 bases at V and 3 bases at J, leaving 9 bases unmatched. The CDR3 loop spans 15 amino acids. CDR1 and CDR2 from the germline V gene are GTSNPN and SVGIG (reference sequence). CDR3: CAWSFPGQRDYGYTF. Incomplete CDR3 DNA: TGTGCCTGGAGTTTCCCGGGACAGAGGGACTATGGC.

On this clone: The CDR3 end is not reached by the read, which stops 3 residues before it; the germline J gene fills it in. This chain connects TRBV6-2 or TRBV6-3 to TRBJ2-5; D may be TRBD1 (5 bases). Trimming left V 2 bases short and J 0 bases short, with 13 bases between. The CDR3 has 16 residues. CDR1 is MNHEY and CDR2 is SVGEGT in the germline V gene. This CDR3 reads CASSYDPRRDQETQYF. The covered CDR3 bases are TGTGCCAGCAGTTACGACCCGCGCAGGGACCAAGAGACC.

The covered CDR3 bases are TGTGCCAGCAGACTCATGTTCGGTGATGTGAATGGC. It is translated as CASRLMFGDVNG. The whole CDR3 sequence is CASRLMFGDVNGYTF. The chain employs TRBV27 and TRBJ1-2; no clear D gene. The read ends 3 residues early relative to the CDR3; the germline J gene fills the gap. CDR3 size: 15 residues. CDR1 MNHEY and CDR2 SMNVEV come from the germline V gene (reference sequence). V lost 6 bases, J lost 6 bases, and 20 bases lay in between.

Remarks on this clone: The CDR3 end falls 3 residues outside the read, so it is completed with the germline J gene. The chain has TRBV5-4 and TRBJ2-1, with D maybe TRBD2 (5 bases). Germline loops: CDR1 SGHNT, CDR2 YYREEE (reference sequence). There are 15 residues in the CDR3. V was clipped by 2 bases and J by 0 bases, with 9 bases between them. The CDR3 loop reads CASSLPGNSYNEQFF. Incomplete CDR3 DNA: TGTGCCAGCAGCTTACCGGGGAACTCCTACAATGAG.

As for this clone: The read finishes 3 residues shy of the CDR3 end, and the germline J gene is used to complete it. The chain combines TRBV6-2 or TRBV6-3 with TRBJ2-1; the D gene is possibly TRBD1 (6 bases). The germline V and J ends were trimmed by 8 bases and 8 bases, with 13 bases remaining between them. The germline V gene has CDR1 MNHEY and CDR2 SVGEGT. CDR3 size: 12 residues. The sequenced CDR3 bases are TGTGCCAGCTCAGGGGTCTCCGATGAG. The encoded protein is CASSGVSDE. The CDR3 reads in full as CASSGVSDEQFF.

With regard to this clone: Read data end 3 residues before the CDR3 end; the end is taken from the germline J gene. V is TRBV19 and J is TRBJ1-5; 8 nucleotides match TRBD1. There are 15 residues in the CDR3. Trimming took 6 bases from V and 1 from J; bases not matched to a gene: 5. The V gene's germline CDR1 is LNHDA and CDR2 SQIVND (reference sequence). The CDR3 sequence: CASSRTGSSNQPQHF. The DNA read from the CDR3 is TGTGCCAGTAGCAGGACAGGGAGCAGCAATCAGCCC.

A note on this clone: The read ends 3 residues shy of where the CDR3 ends; the end is completed using the germline J gene. The chain combines TRBV28 with TRBJ1-2, with unresolved D. Germline CDR1 MDHEN, CDR2 SYDVKM. The V and J ends lost 3 bases and 6 bases respectively, with 14 bases between them. This CDR3 has 14 amino acids. CDR3 DNA, as far as it was read: TGTGCCAGCAGTTTTCCCACACCCCGCCATGGC. Translation: CASSFPTPRHG. The CDR3 reads in full as CASSFPTPRHGYTF.

Remarks on this clone: With the read ending 3 residues before the CDR3 end, the germline J gene is used to fill in that end. The rearrangement links TRBV5-1 to TRBJ1-6; TRBD1 aligns across 7 bases. The germline gives CDR1 SGHRS, CDR2 YFSETQ. V gave up 3 bases and J gave up 11 bases; unmatched junction bases: 8. The CDR3 contains 14 residues. The CDR3 region is CASSYTGDGAPLHF. CDR3 bases read: TGCGCCAGCAGCTATACAGGGGACGGGGCACCC.

Points on this clone: Read data end 3 residues before the CDR3 end; the end is taken from the germline J gene. The V call is TRBV4-2, the J call TRBJ2-1; TRBD2 matches at 7 bases. Germline V gives CDR1 LGHNA, CDR2 YNFKEQ. Trimming cost V 3 bases and J 9 bases; bases outside gene matches: 11. This CDR3 region has 15 residues. The sequenced part of the CDR3 DNA is TGTGCCAGCAGCCACCTCAATAGCGGGCGGGGTGAG. Its protein product is CASSHLNSGRGE. The whole CDR3 reads CASSHLNSGRGEQFF.

With respect to this clone: The CDR3 end is not reached by the read, which stops 3 residues before it; the germline J gene fills it in. The genes are TRBV5-8 and TRBJ1-5, with a tentative D call TRBD1 (6 bases). This CDR3 is 15 amino acids long. Deletions cut 5 bases from V and 6 bases from J, with 18 bases between. Germline values: CDR1 SGHTS, CDR2 YDEGEE. This CDR3 reads CASRGGPGLSQPQHF. The sequenced part of the CDR3 DNA is TGTGCCAGCAGGGGGGGGCCCGGGCTCAGTCAGCCC.

Concerning this clone: The read ends 3 residues shy of where the CDR3 ends; the end is completed using the germline J gene. The chain is built from TRBV12-3 or TRBV12-4 and TRBJ2-3; TRBD2 might be the D (7 bases). The CDR3 is 16 residues long. Trimming pared 3 bases from V and 1 base from J, leaving 14 bases between. The sequenced CDR3 bases are TGTGCCAGCAGTTTCCGGGGGGCCACCCGCACAGATACG. It yields the protein CASSFRGATRTDT. The full CDR3 is CASSFRGATRTDTQYF.

As regards this clone: The CDR3 is cut off 3 residues early in the read; its end comes from the germline J gene. The chain joins TRBV30 to TRBJ2-4; no clear D. Looked up from germline, CDR1 is GTSNPN and CDR2 is SVGIG (reference sequence). There are 13 residues in the CDR3. The CDR3 bases that were read are TGTGCCTGGAGTGTACTCATCTCCTATGGT. This gives the protein CAWSVLISYG. The entire CDR3 protein reads CAWSVLISYGQYF.

Remarks on this clone: Sequencing ends 3 residues short of the CDR3 end; the germline J gene provides the rest. The J gene is TRBJ2-3, the V gene TRBV19, with 9 bases aligning to TRBD2. V lost 5 bases to trimming and J lost 0 bases; unmatched junction nucleotides: 3. This CDR3 region has 15 residues. Germline CDR1 and CDR2: LNHDA and SQIVND (reference sequence). CDR3 sequence: CASSLSGGSTDTQYF. The sequenced CDR3 bases are TGTGCCAGTAGTCTTAGCGGGGGTAGCACAGATACG.

Notes on this clone: The read is 3 residues too short to cover the CDR3 end, so that end is filled in from the germline J gene. J is TRBJ1-2 and V is TRBV2, with D unclear. V was trimmed by 2 bases and J by 0 bases, leaving 4 bases between them. The CDR3 is 13 amino acids. Germline V gene lookup returns CDR1 SNHLY and CDR2 FYNNEI. The CDR3 here is CASSEPANYGYTF. The DNA read from the CDR3 is TGTGCCAGCAGTGAACCAGCTAACTATGGC.

Concerning this clone: The read falls 3 residues short of the CDR3 end, and the missing part is taken from the germline J gene. The genes are TRBV18 and TRBJ1-3; a weak D match, TRBD1 (5 bases). Trimming took off 5 bases at V and 4 bases at J, with 15 bases between the two ends. CDR1 and CDR2 (germline): KGHSH, LQKENI. CDR3 size: 15 residues. The CDR3 sequence is CASSVEGAAGNTIYF. The sequenced part of the CDR3 DNA is TGTGCCAGCTCAGTGGAAGGGGCAGCCGGAAACACC.

As for this clone: The CDR3 is cut off 3 residues early in the read; its end comes from the germline J gene. The chain has TRBV5-6 and TRBJ2-3; 8 positions agree with TRBD1. CDR1 is SGHDT and CDR2 is YYEEEE in the germline V gene. Unmatched junction bases numbered 7, after V lost 4 bases and J lost 6 bases. CDR3 length: 14 residues. This CDR3 is CASSITGGGDTQYF. The DNA read from the CDR3 is TGTGCCAGCAGCATAACAGGGGGTGGGGATACG. The full variable domain, rest sourced from reference TRBV5-6 and TRBJ2-3, is DAGVTQSPTHLIKTRGQQVTLRCSPKSGHDTVSWYQQALGQGPQFIFQYYEEEERQRGNFPDRFSGHQFPNYSSELNVNALLLGDSALYLCASSITGGGDTQYFGPGTRLTVL.

Of note for this clone: The DNA ends 3 residues before the CDR3 does, and the rest of the CDR3 is filled in from the germline J gene. The V call is TRBV12-3 or TRBV12-4, the J call TRBJ2-3; the D gene is possibly TRBD2 (5 bases). There are 15 residues in the CDR3. Deletions cut 7 bases from V and 5 bases from J, with 19 bases between. CDR3 loop: CASTWGAGQLDTQYF. The part of the CDR3 DNA that was read is TGTGCCAGCACCTGGGGTGCGGGTCAACTAGATACG.

For this clone: Read coverage stops 3 residues before the CDR3 terminus; the germline J gene supplies the remainder. The chain employs TRBV12-3 or TRBV12-4 and TRBJ2-1; 12 bases are shared with TRBD2. J gave up 7 bases and V 4 bases, and 5 bases lay outside the gene matches. This CDR3 spans 15 amino acids. CDR3: CASSWTSGIWNEQFF. The DNA read from the CDR3 is TGTGCCAGCAGTTGGACTAGCGGGATCTGGAATGAG.